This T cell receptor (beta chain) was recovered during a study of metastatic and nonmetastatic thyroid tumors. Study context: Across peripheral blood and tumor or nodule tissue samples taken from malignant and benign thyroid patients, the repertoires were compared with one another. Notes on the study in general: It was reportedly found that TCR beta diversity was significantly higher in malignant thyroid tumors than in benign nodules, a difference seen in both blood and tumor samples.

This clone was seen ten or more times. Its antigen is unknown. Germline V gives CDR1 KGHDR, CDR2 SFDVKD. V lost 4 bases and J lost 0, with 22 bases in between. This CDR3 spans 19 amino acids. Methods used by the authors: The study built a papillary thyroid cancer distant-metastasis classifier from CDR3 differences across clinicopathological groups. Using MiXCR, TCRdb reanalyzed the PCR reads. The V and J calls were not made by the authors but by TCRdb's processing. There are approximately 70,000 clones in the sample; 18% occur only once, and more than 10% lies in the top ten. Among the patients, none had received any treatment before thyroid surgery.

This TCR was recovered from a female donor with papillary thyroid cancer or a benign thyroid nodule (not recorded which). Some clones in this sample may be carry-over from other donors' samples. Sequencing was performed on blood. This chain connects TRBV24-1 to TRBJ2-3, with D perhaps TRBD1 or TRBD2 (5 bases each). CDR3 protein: CATSDTRTGTRSSTDTQYF. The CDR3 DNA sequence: TGTGCCACCAGTGACACGCGTACCGGGACGCGATCTAGCACAGATACGCAGTATTTT.